Detailed here is one T cell receptor (beta chain). Its antigen is unidentified. With 60 Vbeta and 13 Jbeta primers, the PCR was carried out. Measured with immunoSEQ multiplex PCR; TCRdb has only the in-frame clones, and not every one. The sample has about 120,000 clones; roughly four fifths are singletons. The V end lost 5 bases, the J end lost 11 bases, and 11 bases lay between the germline ends. Per the germline V gene, CDR1 is SGHDT and CDR2 is YYEEEE. The CDR3 consists of 12 residues. The record originates from a study of cytomegalovirus exposure and HLA in healthy donors. Study at large: Within the Caucasian-associated ancestry cluster were under 85% of the 300 to 450 genotyped donors.

Study outcomes and limitations: Later analysis showed most CMV-associated TCR beta chains appearing HLA-restricted. Accurate HLA-A and HLA-B prediction from TCR beta sequences was reported for most subjects.

The chain joins TRBV5-6 to TRBJ1-6; D gene uncertain. Source material: PBMCs. The sequence was collected from a woman aged 25 to 39 in good health and CMV-seropositive. The chain's CDR3 is CASSFAGTPLHF. For the CDR3, the DNA is TGTGCCAGCAGTTTTGCGGGTACACCCCTCCACTTT.